This entry lists 21 T cell receptor beta chains sequenced from one sample in a study of CD8 T cells in Susac syndrome. The authors reverse transcribed roughly 0.5 to 1 ug RNA with random hexamers. TCRdb fed the immunoSEQ multiplex PCR reads into MiXCR, producing one record per CDR3 protein. The sample yields 110,000 to 150,000 distinct CDR3 sequences, almost 96% seen once. The specimen sequenced was CD4+ T cells from PBMCs. The origin of the receptors is a human donor with Susac syndrome.

The rearrangement joins TRBV7-2 to TRBJ2-1, with a tentative D call TRBD1 (6 bases). V dropped 4 bases and J dropped 2 bases, with 15 bases sitting between them. Per germline, CDR1 SGHTA and CDR2 FQGNSA. CDR3 length: 16 residues. CDR3 DNA sequence: TGTGCCAGCAGCTCACAGGGACCTACCACCTACAATGAGCAGTTCTTC. This sequence encodes CASSSQGPTTYNEQFF.

The chain joins TRBV29-1 to TRBJ2-7, with 7 bases lining up with TRBD2. The V gene end was trimmed by 3 bases and the J gene end by 1 base; junction bases not matched to a gene: 9. The CDR3 has 15 residues. From germline, CDR1 is SQVTM and CDR2 ANQGSEA. CDR3: CSVEPRTGGSYEQYF. The CDR3, as DNA: TGCAGCGTTGAGCCCCGGACCGGGGGGTCCTACGAGCAGTACTTC.

V is TRBV20-1 and J is TRBJ1-4; D uncertain. CDR1 and CDR2 from the germline V gene are DFQATT and SNEGSKA (reference sequence). Trimming took off 3 bases at V and 8 bases at J, with 16 bases between the two ends. This CDR3 spans 14 amino acids. The CDR3 loop is CSARRGRPGEKLFF. In DNA form, the CDR3 reads TGCAGTGCTAGGCGAGGGCGACCGGGAGAAAAACTGTTTTTT.

The CDR3 sequence: CASRLDSPGKYF. The CDR3 coding sequence is TGTGCCAGCAGGTTGGACAGTCCGGGGAAGTACTTC. The chain carries TRBV2 and TRBJ2-7; TRBD1 might be the D (6 bases). CDR1 and CDR2 from the germline V gene are SNHLY and FYNNEI. The germline V and J ends were trimmed by 6 bases and 11 bases, with 17 bases remaining between them. The CDR3 runs to 12 residues.

This chain joins TRBV12-3 or TRBV12-4 and TRBJ1-5; 7 bases align to TRBD1. This CDR3 has 14 amino acids. With V trimmed by 6 bases and J by 6 bases, 8 bases remained unmatched. The CDR3 nucleotides are TGTGCCAGCAGCCCCAGACAGGGTAGTCAGCCCCAGCATTTT. This gives the protein CASSPRQGSQPQHF.

V gene TRBV24-1 combines with J gene TRBJ2-2, with D hard to call. The CDR3 extends over 13 amino acids. CDR1 and CDR2 (germline): KGHDR, SFDVKD. The V end was cut by 6 bases, the J end by 6 bases, with 10 bases between. In DNA form, the CDR3 reads TGTGCCACCAGTCAACAGCCTTCCGGGGAGCTGTTTTTT. Translating it yields CATSQQPSGELFF.

J is TRBJ2-6 and V is TRBV12-3 or TRBV12-4; D gene uncertain. This CDR3 has 13 amino acids. V was shortened by 6 bases and J by 0 bases, with 3 bases between the two germline ends. The DNA of the CDR3 is TGTGCCAGCAGAGCCTCTGGGGCCAACGTCCTGACTTTC. It encodes CASRASGANVLTF.

This chain links TRBV10-1 with TRBJ2-3, with 7 bases identical to TRBD2. J gave up 6 bases and V 0 bases, and 6 bases lay outside the gene matches. Looked up from germline, CDR1 is WNHNN and CDR2 is SYGVQD (reference sequence). This CDR3 is 15 amino acids long. For the CDR3, the DNA is TGCGCCAGCAGTGAGTCGACGGGGGGAGGTGATACGCAGTATTTT. Protein: CASSESTGGGDTQYF.

This chain joins TRBV11-3 and TRBJ2-1; D not certain. CDR3 length equals 16 residues. V was cut by 4 bases and J by 3 bases, with 16 bases left in between. Germline CDR1 is SGHNT and CDR2 is YENEEA. This CDR3 is CASSSGRAENYNEQFF. CDR3 nucleotides: TGTGCCAGCAGCTCGGGCCGGGCGGAGAACTACAATGAGCAGTTCTTC.

This chain connects TRBV20-1 to TRBJ1-1; D not certain. Germline V gene lookup returns CDR1 DFQATT and CDR2 SNEGSKA (reference sequence). V lost 0 bases to trimming and J lost 6 bases, with 5 bases between them. The CDR3 sequence is 11 residues long. CDR3 coding DNA: TGCAGTGCTAGAGAGGTCCCTGAAGCTTTCTTT. This encodes CSAREVPEAFF.

This clonotype was observed a single time. CDR3 protein: CAISEGQGAGDTQYF. CDR3 nucleotides: TGTGCCATCAGTGAGGGACAGGGGGCTGGAGATACGCAGTATTTT. The chain is built from TRBV10-3 and TRBJ2-3; 11 positions match TRBD1. Germline CDR1 is ENHRY and CDR2 is SYGVKD. V shed 2 bases and J 5 bases; nucleotides not matched to a gene: 3. This CDR3 is built from 15 residues.

The chain couples TRBV5-1 to TRBJ2-3; 11 nucleotides line up with TRBD2. The J segment lost 0 bases and the V segment lost 5 bases, leaving 2 bases of the junction unmatched. CDR3 length: 15 residues. Germline CDR1 SGHRS, CDR2 YFSETQ. In DNA form, the CDR3 reads TGCGCCAGCAGAGGGACTAGCGGAAGCACAGATACGCAGTATTTT. The encoded protein is CASRGTSGSTDTQYF.

The CDR3 reads CSANPGQVYEQYF. In nucleotides, the CDR3 is TGCAGTGCAAACCCTGGACAAGTCTACGAGCAGTACTTC. This rearrangement joins TRBV20-1 to TRBJ2-7; a weak D match, TRBD1 (5 bases). With 6 bases removed from V and 3 bases from J, the gap between germline ends came to 15 bases. The CDR3 loop spans 13 amino acids. The germline gives CDR1 DFQATT, CDR2 SNEGSKA (reference sequence).

Regarding this clonotype: An end of the junction differs from the germline gene, which may be a read error. The chain is built from TRBV12-5 and TRBJ1-5; a weak D match, TRBD1 (5 bases). Germline V gives CDR1 LGHNT, CDR2 FRNRAP. The CDR3 sequence is 16 residues long. The CDR3 DNA reads TGTGCTAGTGGGACGGGACGTGGTACTAGCCATCAGCCCCAGCATTTT. Protein sequence: CASGTGRGTSHQPQHF.

The genes are TRBV20-1 and TRBJ1-1; the match to TRBD1 covers 7 bases. With V trimmed by 5 bases and J by 1 base, 7 bases remained unmatched. Germline values: CDR1 DFQATT, CDR2 SNEGSKA (reference sequence). This CDR3 is 14 amino acids long. The CDR3 DNA is TGCAGTGCTGGCCCCGGGACAGCGAACACTGAAGCTTTCTTT. Encoded protein: CSAGPGTANTEAFF.

The chain has TRBV6-5 and TRBJ1-1; D uncertain. CDR1 is MNHEY, CDR2 SVGAGI, per germline. V lost 3 bases, J lost 1 base, and 9 bases lay in between. The CDR3 length is 14 residues. Written as DNA, the CDR3 is TGTGCCAGCAGTTATAGGCCTGCGAACACTGAAGCTTTCTTT. Translated, it gives CASSYRPANTEAFF.

The chain uses TRBV11-2 and TRBJ2-3; no reliable D call. V lost 2 bases, J lost 1 base, and 7 bases lay in between. This CDR3 contains 14 residues. The V gene's germline CDR1 is SGHAT and CDR2 FQNNGV. In DNA form, the CDR3 reads TGTGCCAGCAGCTTAACACCACGCACAGATACGCAGTATTTT. Protein sequence: CASSLTPRTDTQYF.

This chain joins TRBV12-3 or TRBV12-4 and TRBJ1-1; no clear D. Trimming took off 4 bases at V and 2 bases at J, with 14 bases between the two ends. This CDR3 is 15 amino acids long. The DNA for the CDR3 is TGTGCCAGCAGTTCCCGGATTCACCGAAACACTGAAGCTTTCTTT. Amino acid sequence: CASSSRIHRNTEAFF.

This chain joins TRBV6-2 or TRBV6-3 and TRBJ1-5; the D is unclear. The germline V gene has CDR1 MNHEY and CDR2 SVGEGT. The CDR3 runs to 13 residues. Trimming left V 2 bases short and J 6 bases short, with 8 bases between. The CDR3 sequence: CASSYHLVQPQHF. The CDR3 nucleotides read TGTGCCAGCAGTTACCATCTAGTTCAGCCCCAGCATTTT.

V is TRBV15 and J is TRBJ2-5; 11 positions agree with TRBD2. The CDR3 is 16 amino acids. Germline CDR1 LNHNV, CDR2 YYDKDF (reference sequence). V lost 0 bases and J lost 5; bases outside the gene matches: 5. The chain's CDR3 is CATSREASGRMETQYF. CDR3 DNA: TGTGCCACCAGCAGAGAGGCTAGCGGGAGGATGGAGACCCAGTACTTC.

The rearrangement uses TRBV20-1 and TRBJ2-1, with unresolved D. The CDR3 length is 11 residues. Germline CDR1 is DFQATT and CDR2 is SNEGSKA (reference sequence). Trimming left V 1 base short and J 6 bases short, with 4 bases between. The CDR3 nucleotides are TGCAGTGCTAGAGTCGGCAATGAGCAGTTCTTC. Protein product: CSARVGNEQFF.